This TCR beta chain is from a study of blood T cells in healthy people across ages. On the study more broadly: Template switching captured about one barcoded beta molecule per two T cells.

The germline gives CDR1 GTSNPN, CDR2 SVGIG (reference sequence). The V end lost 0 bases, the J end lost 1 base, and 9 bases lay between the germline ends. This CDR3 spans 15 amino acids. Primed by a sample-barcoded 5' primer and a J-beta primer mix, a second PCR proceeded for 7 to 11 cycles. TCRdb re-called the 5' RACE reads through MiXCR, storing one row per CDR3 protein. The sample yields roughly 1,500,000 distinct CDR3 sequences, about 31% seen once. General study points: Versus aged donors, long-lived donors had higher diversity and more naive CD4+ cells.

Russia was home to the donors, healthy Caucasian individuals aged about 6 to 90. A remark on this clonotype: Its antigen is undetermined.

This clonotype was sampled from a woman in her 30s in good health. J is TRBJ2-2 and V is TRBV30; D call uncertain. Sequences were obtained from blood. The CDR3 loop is CAWSVRTLNTGELFF. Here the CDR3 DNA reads TGTGCCTGGAGTGTAAGGACGTTGAACACCGGGGAGCTGTTTTTT.